This T cell receptor (beta chain) originates from a study of CD8+CD57+ T cells in acquired aplastic anemia. The study, taken as a whole, reports: Patients and controls were found to share some 30 CD8+ CDR3 sequences.

Comments on this clonotype: The antigen is unknown.

Genomic DNA, the template, was used for profiling of the TCR beta VDJ and CDR3. From the reads, TCRdb called clonotypes with MiXCR, one entry per CDR3 protein. The sample records about 180,000 distinct CDR3 sequences, about 50% being singletons. The CDR3 extends over 12 amino acids. Germline loops: CDR1 MRHNA, CDR2 SNTAGT. V was shortened by 0 bases and J by 5 bases, with 1 base between the two germline ends. Only patients with CD8+CD57+ cell expansion on flow cytometry were chosen for sequencing. The sequenced material came from sorted CD4+, CD8+, or CD8+CD57+ T cells (not recorded which) from PBMCs. This receptor was identified in a human donor with aplastic anemia. The J gene is TRBJ2-2, the V gene TRBV6-4; the D is unclear. The CDR3 DNA reads as TGTGCCAGCAGTGACTCGACCGGGGAGCTGTTTTTT. As protein: CASSDSTGELFF.